These T cell receptor beta chains were read from a single sample in a study of molecular identifiers for immune sequencing clone quantification. MiXCR, run by TCRdb on the PCR reads, gives a single entry per CDR3 protein. The sample shows about 640,000 distinct CDR3 sequences, about 20% of them seen only once. Sequencing was performed on naive CD8+ T cells from blood, with Jurkat cell RNA spiked in. Receptors were obtained from a human donor in good health. Some libraries in this study had Jurkat cell RNA spiked in. The CDR3 runs from the conserved cysteine through the conserved F or W. D genes are given only for firm matches. Expanded clones get a size class; other rows say once, few or many, or leave the size out.

V gene: TRBV7-9; clone size: many; D gene: NA; J gene: TRBJ2-7; CDR3 DNA: TGTGCCAGCAGCTTAGTACACCCTTGCGAGTACTTC; CDR3 protein: CASSLVHPCEYF
V gene: TRBV9; clone size: many; D gene: TRBD2; J gene: TRBJ2-5; CDR3 DNA: TGTGCCAGCAGCGGTCAAAGTAGCGGGGAAGCGACCCAGTACTTC; CDR3 protein: CASSGQSSGEATQYF
V gene: TRBV5-4; clone size: many; D gene: NA; J gene: TRBJ2-2; CDR3 DNA: TGTGCCAGCAGCTTGTTTCTCCCGGGGCAGGGCGGTCCCGGGGAGCTGTTTTTT; CDR3 protein: CASSLFLPGQGGPGELFF
V gene: TRBV19; clone size: many; D gene: NA; J gene: TRBJ2-3; CDR3 DNA: TGTGCCAGTAGTATATCTGGGTTCCGCACAGATACGCAGTATTTT; CDR3 protein: CASSISGFRTDTQYF
V gene: TRBV6-2/TRBV6-3; clone size: many; D gene: TRBD2; J gene: TRBJ2-7; CDR3 DNA: TGTGCCAGCAGTTACATGGTCGGGAGGGCCGCCTACGAGCAGTACTTC; CDR3 protein: CASSYMVGRAAYEQYF
V gene: TRBV20-1; clone size: NA; D gene: TRBD1; J gene: TRBJ2-5; CDR3 DNA: TGCAGTGCGATGGACAGGGACCAAGAGACCCAGTACTTC; CDR3 protein: CSAMDRDQETQYF
V gene: TRBV6-5; clone size: many; D gene: NA; J gene: TRBJ2-2; CDR3 DNA: TGTGCCAGCAGGCTAGGACACACCGGGGAGCTGTTTTTT; CDR3 protein: CASRLGHTGELFF
V gene: TRBV4-1; clone size: many; D gene: NA; J gene: TRBJ2-7; CDR3 DNA: TGCGCCAGCAGCCCAGGGAGACCCTACGAGCAGTACTTC; CDR3 protein: CASSPGRPYEQYF
V gene: TRBV2; clone size: many; D gene: TRBD1; J gene: TRBJ1-1; CDR3 DNA: TGTGCCAGCAGTGAAACGGGGACAGGGGAGAACACTGAAGCTTTCTTT; CDR3 protein: CASSETGTGENTEAFF
V gene: TRBV11-1; clone size: NA; D gene: TRBD1; J gene: TRBJ2-7; CDR3 DNA: TGTGCCAGCAGCTTAACCGACAGGGGGCCGGTCGAGCAGTACTTC; CDR3 protein: CASSLTDRGPVEQYF
V gene: TRBV2; clone size: many; D gene: TRBD2; J gene: TRBJ2-5; CDR3 DNA: TGTGCCAGCAGTGAAGACGGGCTAGCGGGGGTAGAGACCCAGTACTTC; CDR3 protein: CASSEDGLAGVETQYF
V gene: TRBV29-1; clone size: few; D gene: TRBD2; J gene: TRBJ2-7; CDR3 DNA: TGCAGCGTTGCGGAGTCTAGCGGATCCTACGAGCAGTACTTC; CDR3 protein: CSVAESSGSYEQYF
V gene: TRBV12-3/TRBV12-4; clone size: few; D gene: NA; J gene: TRBJ1-5; CDR3 DNA: TGTGCCAGCAGTTGGTCTGGGGGAGGAGGCAATCAGCCCCAGCATTTT; CDR3 protein: CASSWSGGGGNQPQHF
V gene: TRBV6-2/TRBV6-3; clone size: many; D gene: NA; J gene: TRBJ2-3; CDR3 DNA: TGTGCCAGCAGTTACGATCCCACCGCCACAGATACGCAGTATTTT; CDR3 protein: CASSYDPTATDTQYF
V gene: TRBV4-1; clone size: NA; D gene: TRBD2; J gene: TRBJ2-1; CDR3 DNA: TGCGCCAGCAGCCAAACCCCGGGACTAGCCTCATGGGGCAATGAGCAGTTCTTC; CDR3 protein: CASSQTPGLASWGNEQFF
V gene: TRBV11-2; clone size: many; D gene: TRBD1; J gene: TRBJ2-2; CDR3 DNA: TGTGCCAGCAGCTCCGGGACAGGGGGCTTCGGGGAGCTGTTTTTT; CDR3 protein: CASSSGTGGFGELFF
V gene: TRBV15; clone size: NA; D gene: TRBD1; J gene: TRBJ1-6; CDR3 DNA: TGTGCCACCAGCAAACCAGGAGGCGGACAGGGGTTGTCACCCCTCCACTTT; CDR3 protein: CATSKPGGGQGLSPLHF
V gene: TRBV7-6; clone size: NA; D gene: TRBD1; J gene: TRBJ2-1; CDR3 DNA: TGTGCCAGCAGCCTCGGTCGACAGGGGGGCGGATACAATGAGCAGTTCTTC; CDR3 protein: CASSLGRQGGGYNEQFF
V gene: TRBV19; clone size: many; D gene: TRBD1; J gene: TRBJ1-1; CDR3 DNA: TGTGCCACCACGATTACCGGGACAGGGTTGCGAGCTTTCTTT; CDR3 protein: CATTITGTGLRAFF
V gene: TRBV5-1; clone size: many; D gene: NA; J gene: TRBJ1-1; CDR3 DNA: TGTGCCAGCAGCTTAGGCGCAGTGAACACTGAAGCTTTCTTT; CDR3 protein: CASSLGAVNTEAFF
V gene: TRBV7-2; clone size: many; D gene: TRBD1; J gene: TRBJ2-5; CDR3 DNA: TGTGCCAGCAGCTCCCCCCCCACCGGGACAGACGTTCAAGAGACCCAGTACTTC; CDR3 protein: CASSSPPTGTDVQETQYF
V gene: TRBV6-8; clone size: many; D gene: TRBD2; J gene: TRBJ2-3; CDR3 DNA: TGTGCCACTCGGTTGAGGGCGGGGGAGAGCACAGATACGCAGTATTTT; CDR3 protein: CATRLRAGESTDTQYF